These 27 T cell receptor beta chains share one sample of origin, sequenced in a study of blood T cell repertoires in COVID-19. Method: immunoSEQ multiplex PCR; TCRdb's copy keeps in-frame clones and lacks some. The table has fewer than 100,000 clones, roughly nine tenths seen once. What was sequenced was peripheral blood. These receptors were collected from a man older than 75 in a cohort sampled during active COVID-19.

The CDR3 spells CASSSQGDFGETQYF. CDR3 nucleotides: TGCGCCAGCAGCTCACAGGGGGATTTTGGAGAGACCCAGTACTTC. The chain couples TRBV5-1 to TRBJ2-5, with 8 bases fitting TRBD1. Germline CDR1 and CDR2: SGHRS and YFSETQ. This CDR3 has 15 residues. Trimming removed 3 bases from V and 4 bases from J; junction bases left unmatched: 8.

The rearrangement links TRBV19 to TRBJ1-4; 9 nucleotides line up with TRBD1. V shed 4 bases, J shed 7 bases, and the junction held 7 bases outside the gene matches. The CDR3 has 15 amino acids. Germline CDR1 LNHDA, CDR2 SQIVND (reference sequence). CDR3 bases: TGTGCCAGTAGTACTGGGGGGACAGGGAGTGAAAAACTGTTTTTT. This encodes CASSTGGTGSEKLFF.

Here the CDR3 DNA reads TGTGCCAGCAGTTACTCGGCGGGGGCCACTGAAGCTTTCTTT. Amino acids: CASSYSAGATEAFF. This chain joins TRBV6-2 or TRBV6-3 and TRBJ1-1, with D maybe TRBD1 (6 bases). Germline V gives CDR1 MNHEY, CDR2 SVGEGT. The length of the CDR3 is 14 residues. The V and J ends lost 0 bases and 4 bases respectively, with 9 bases between them.

The chain uses TRBV3-1 (or the pseudogene TRBV3-2) and TRBJ2-1; no clear D gene. CDR3 length: 14 residues. V lost 8 bases and J 0 bases, leaving 11 bases between the germline ends. CDR1 is LGHDT and CDR2 is YNNKEL in the germline V gene (reference sequence). This CDR3 reads CASGQVSSYNEQFF. The CDR3 DNA reads as TGTGCCAGCGGGCAGGTAAGCTCCTACAATGAGCAGTTCTTC.

V and J are TRBV3-1 (or the pseudogene TRBV3-2) and TRBJ2-3; TRBD1 aligns across 9 bases. Unmatched junction bases numbered 6, after V lost 1 base and J lost 7 bases. The CDR3 extends over 15 amino acids. CDR1 and CDR2 (germline): LGHDT, YNNKEL (reference sequence). Here the CDR3 DNA reads TGTGCCAGCAGCCAAGGACAGGGGGGGGCCTATACGCAGTATTTT. Protein: CASSQGQGGAYTQYF.

This chain uses TRBV6-5 with TRBJ1-2; 10 positions match TRBD1. Germline CDR1 is MNHEY and CDR2 is SVGAGI. The CDR3 consists of 15 residues. The J segment lost 3 bases and the V segment lost 6 bases, leaving 7 bases of the junction unmatched. CDR3 in DNA: TGTGCCAGCAGCCTCACCGGGACAGGGGACTATGGCTACACCTTC. As protein: CASSLTGTGDYGYTF.

The V gene is TRBV6-6, the J gene TRBJ2-3; TRBD1 agrees at 7 bases. The J segment lost 2 bases and the V segment lost 5 bases, leaving 7 bases of the junction unmatched. CDR1 is MNHNY, CDR2 SVGAGI, per germline (reference sequence). This CDR3 region has 15 residues. CDR3 region: CASSKRTGTTDTQYF. DNA for the CDR3: TGTGCCAGCAGTAAACGGACAGGAACCACAGATACGCAGTATTTT.

A few counts support this clone. The chain recombines TRBV3-1 (or the pseudogene TRBV3-2) with TRBJ1-5, with D maybe TRBD1 (6 bases). The V end was cut by 3 bases, the J end by 6 bases, with 9 bases between. Germline loops: CDR1 LGHDT, CDR2 YNNKEL (reference sequence). The length of the CDR3 is 13 residues. This CDR3 reads CASSQDRFQPQHF. Written as DNA, the CDR3 is TGTGCCAGCAGCCAGGACAGATTTCAGCCCCAGCATTTT.

This chain connects TRBV6-5 to TRBJ2-1; D call uncertain. CDR3 size: 14 residues. Germline values: CDR1 MNHEY, CDR2 SVGAGI. V dropped 7 bases and J dropped 4 bases, with 14 bases sitting between them. The CDR3: CASNPSTGYNEQFF. In nucleotides, the CDR3 is TGTGCCAGCAACCCCAGTACCGGGTACAATGAGCAGTTCTTC.

This sequence joins TRBV5-1 and TRBJ2-7, with TRBD2 as a possible D gene (6 bases). CDR3 length equals 11 residues. The germline gives CDR1 SGHRS, CDR2 YFSETQ. The V and J ends lost 7 bases and 5 bases respectively, with 10 bases between them. This CDR3 is CASLGGNEQYF. DNA for the CDR3: TGCGCCAGCTTGGGGGGTAACGAGCAGTACTTC.

This chain uses TRBV7-3 with TRBJ2-2, with D possibly TRBD2 on 5 matching bases. V lost 5 bases and J lost 7, with 11 bases in between. The CDR3 length is 13 residues. Germline CDR1 reads SGHTA; CDR2 reads FQGTGA. CDR3 bases: TGTGCCAGCAGCGACACCCGGGGCGGGGAGCTGTTTTTT. It yields the protein CASSDTRGGELFF.

In its sample, this clone was seen a few times. This chain links TRBV5-1 with TRBJ1-6; 8 nucleotides align to TRBD1. After removal of 4 bases from V and 9 bases from J, the junction contained 6 bases not matched to a gene. Germline V lookup: CDR1 SGHRS, CDR2 YFSETQ. The CDR3 sequence is 14 residues long. CDR3 protein: CASSKGQDSSPLHF. The CDR3 DNA follows: TGCGCCAGCAGCAAGGGACAGGATAGTTCACCCCTCCACTTT.

This clone was picked up one time. The V gene is TRBV5-6, the J gene TRBJ2-7; tentative D call: TRBD2 (6 bases). The V end lost 6 bases, the J end lost 7 bases, and 17 bases lay between the germline ends. The CDR3 extends over 13 amino acids. Germline lookup yields CDR1 SGHDT and CDR2 YYEEEE. CDR3 amino acids: CASTHVREVEQYV. The CDR3 nucleotides are TGTGCCAGCACGCATGTAAGGGAGGTTGAGCAGTACGTC.

The gene calls are TRBV15 and TRBJ2-5, with TRBD2 identical over 9 bases. The trim removed 8 bases at V and 1 base at J, leaving 14 bases unmatched. Germline V CDR1 and CDR2: LNHNV, YYDKDF (reference sequence). The CDR3 loop spans 17 amino acids. The CDR3 region has the DNA TGTGCCACCCTCAACGGGCGGCGGCGGGGGGGCCAAGAGACCCAGTACTTC. Translated: CATLNGRRRGGQETQYF.

This chain connects TRBV12-3 or TRBV12-4 to TRBJ2-5, with 7 bases fitting TRBD1. The CDR3 covers 13 residues. J lost 5 bases, V lost 6 bases, and 6 bases had no gene match. The DNA for the CDR3 is TGTGCCAGCAGCCGGGACAGAGCGGAGACCCAGTACTTC. This sequence encodes CASSRDRAETQYF.

This clone was seen a handful of times. V usage is TRBV5-1 and J usage is TRBJ1-4; the D gene is possibly TRBD1 (6 bases). Germline V CDR1 and CDR2: SGHRS, YFSETQ. V dropped 0 bases and J dropped 5 bases, with 11 bases sitting between them. CDR3 size: 15 residues. CDR3 residues: CASSLARGGNEKLFF. The CDR3 DNA reads as TGCGCCAGCAGCTTGGCTAGGGGGGGAAATGAAAAACTGTTTTTT.

The V gene is TRBV5-4, the J gene TRBJ1-4, with 7 bases matching TRBD1. Germline V lookup: CDR1 SGHNT, CDR2 YYREEE (reference sequence). The junction had 6 bases not matched to a gene; V was cut back by 4 bases and J by 3 bases. This CDR3 contains 15 residues. CDR3 region: CASSQQGRANEKLFF. In DNA form, the CDR3 reads TGTGCCAGCAGCCAACAGGGGCGGGCTAATGAAAAACTGTTTTTT.

J is TRBJ2-1 and V is TRBV6-4; TRBD1 agrees at 10 bases. The V gene end was trimmed by 6 bases and the J gene end by 8 bases; junction bases not matched to a gene: 4. Germline CDR1 is MRHNA and CDR2 is SNTAGT. The CDR3 is made up of 13 amino acids. Written as DNA, the CDR3 is TGTGCCAGCAGCCTGACAGGGGGCTATGAGCAGTTCTTC. This gives the protein CASSLTGGYEQFF.

The table lists this clone with a few counts. The chain has TRBV12-5 and TRBJ2-5, with a tentative D call TRBD1 (6 bases). The CDR3 runs to 14 residues. V shed 7 bases and J shed 2 bases, with 14 bases lying between them. Germline V gene data show CDR1 as LGHNT and CDR2 as FRNRAP. For the CDR3, the DNA is TGTGCTAGTGACCGACCGGGACAACAAGAGACCCAGTACTTC. It yields the protein CASDRPGQQETQYF.

This clone was seen just once. The chain carries TRBV7-6 and TRBJ2-5; a possible D gene is TRBD1 (6 bases). The V end lost 1 base, the J end lost 5 bases, and 11 bases lay between the germline ends. Per germline, CDR1 SGHVS and CDR2 FNYEAQ. This CDR3 has 14 amino acids. CDR3: CASSLVGAEETQYF. The CDR3 region has the DNA TGTGCCAGCAGCTTAGTGGGGGCTGAGGAGACCCAGTACTTC.

The V gene is TRBV6-6, the J gene TRBJ1-1; D not certain. The CDR3 is 14 residues long. The ends were cut back, 7 bases at V and 5 bases at J, with 17 bases in the middle. CDR1 MNHNY and CDR2 SVGAGI come from the germline V gene (reference sequence). DNA for the CDR3: TGTGCCAGCAATGATCGTGGAGGGCGGACTGAAGCTTTCTTT. Translating gives CASNDRGGRTEAFF.

The V call is TRBV19, the J call TRBJ2-2; 7 bases line up with TRBD1. The CDR3 runs 14 residues. Germline V gives CDR1 LNHDA, CDR2 SQIVND (reference sequence). The J segment lost 7 bases and the V segment lost 3 bases, leaving 5 bases of the junction unmatched. This CDR3 reads CASSIDRAGGELFF. Written as DNA, the CDR3 is TGTGCCAGTAGTATCGACAGGGCCGGCGGGGAGCTGTTTTTT.

The rearrangement uses TRBV30 and TRBJ1-1; D is perhaps TRBD1 (5 bases). V lost 1 base and J 0 bases, leaving 12 bases between the germline ends. Germline CDR1 is GTSNPN and CDR2 is SVGIG (reference sequence). The CDR3 consists of 15 residues. CDR3: CAWSAPGLMNTEAFF. CDR3 bases: TGTGCCTGGAGTGCCCCAGGGCTCATGAACACTGAAGCTTTCTTT. Complete variable domain (other parts from reference TRBV30 and TRBJ1-1): SQTIHQWPATLVQPVGSPLSLECTVEGTSNPNLYWYRQAAGRGLQLLFYSVGIGQISSEVPQNLSASRPQDRQFILSSKKLLLSDSGFYLCAWSAPGLMNTEAFFGQGTRLTVV.

The chain uses TRBV6-1 and TRBJ2-1; 11 bases are shared with TRBD1. From germline, CDR1 is MNHNS and CDR2 SASEGT. V was pared by 4 bases and J by 6 bases, with 8 bases of the junction left unmatched. This CDR3 region has 16 residues. DNA for the CDR3: TGTGCCAGCAGTGTTACCGGGACAGGGGGGGGCAATGAGCAGTTCTTC. Residues: CASSVTGTGGGNEQFF.

The chain links TRBV4-1 to TRBJ2-5, with TRBD2 matching 9 bases. This CDR3 is 16 amino acids long. V shed 1 base and J 2 bases; nucleotides not matched to a gene: 5. Germline assignment: CDR1 MGHRA and CDR2 YSYEKL. CDR3: CASSQGGTSQQETQYF. The CDR3 DNA follows: TGCGCCAGCAGCCAAGGGGGGACTAGCCAACAAGAGACCCAGTACTTC.

V gene TRBV3-1 (or the pseudogene TRBV3-2) combines with J gene TRBJ2-7; TRBD1 might be the D (6 bases). The CDR3 spans 13 residues. Germline V gene data show CDR1 as LGHDT and CDR2 as YNNKEL (reference sequence). Trimming pared 6 bases from V and 0 bases from J, leaving 9 bases between. CDR3 bases: TGTGCCAGCAGTAGGGACAACTCCTACGAGCAGTACGTC. Translating gives CASSRDNSYEQYV.

The rearrangement links TRBV6-5 to TRBJ2-3; 8 bases are shared with TRBD2. CDR1 is MNHEY and CDR2 is SVGAGI in the germline V gene. The trim removed 7 bases at V and 2 bases at J, leaving 5 bases unmatched. This CDR3 has 14 amino acids. The CDR3 DNA reads as TGTGCCAGCACGACGGGGGGGAACACAGATACGCAGTATTTT. This encodes CASTTGGNTDTQYF.